A single sample gave rise to the 28 T cell receptor beta chains below, sequenced in a study of cytomegalovirus exposure and HLA in healthy donors. 13 Jbeta primers and 60 Vbeta primers were used for the PCR. Some clones are missing from TCRdb's copy, which holds only in-frame ones; the method was immunoSEQ multiplex PCR. The sample records around 180,000 clones, 78% being singletons. What was sequenced was PBMCs. The receptors originated from a woman in her 50s in good health and CMV-seropositive.

This rearrangement joins TRBV14 to TRBJ1-4, with a weak D call TRBD1 (5 bases). Germline assignment: CDR1 SGHDN and CDR2 FVKESK. Trimming removed 5 bases from V and 11 bases from J, with 18 bases in between. The CDR3 extends over 14 amino acids. The CDR3 is CASSSSGFRGKLFF. CDR3 nucleotide sequence: TGTGCCAGCAGCTCTTCCGGTTTTCGGGGGAAACTGTTTTTT.

This clone was found many times. This chain links TRBV7-6 with TRBJ1-4, with D uncertain. The ends were cut back, 8 bases at V and 2 bases at J, with 12 bases in the middle. The CDR3 extends over 14 amino acids. Germline-derived CDR1 and CDR2 are SGHVS and FNYEAQ. The CDR3 region has the DNA TGTGCCAGCGCTAAAGAGGAGACTAATGAAAAACTGTTTTTT. Protein: CASAKEETNEKLFF.

This chain links TRBV5-1 with TRBJ2-5; 12 bases agree with TRBD2. Germline V CDR1 and CDR2: SGHRS, YFSETQ. CDR3 length: 16 residues. J lost 8 bases, V lost 2 bases, and 10 bases had no gene match. CDR3 bases: TGCGCCAGCAGCTTTCCAACTAGCGGGGGGTCAGGAACCCAGTACTTC. It specifies CASSFPTSGGSGTQYF. Complete variable domain (other parts from reference TRBV5-1 and TRBJ2-5): KAGVTQTPRYLIKTRGQQVTLSCSPISGHRSVSWYQQTPGQGLQFLFEYFSETQRNKGNFPGRFSGRQFSNSRSEMNVSTLELGDSALYLCASSFPTSGGSGTQYFGPGTRLLVL.

This clone was detected only once. The chain is built from TRBV9 and TRBJ1-4; D is uncertain. Germline lookup yields CDR1 SGDLS and CDR2 YYNGEE. There are 14 residues in the CDR3. The ends were cut back, 0 bases at V and 7 bases at J, with 10 bases in the middle. This chain's CDR3 is CASSVEISGEKLFF. CDR3 bases: TGTGCCAGCAGCGTAGAAATCTCGGGTGAAAAACTGTTTTTT.

This clone was picked up a small number of times. The same CDR3 can be traced to other DNA sequences in this sample. The J gene is TRBJ1-1, the V gene TRBV5-1, with 9 bases that match TRBD1. With V trimmed by 2 bases and J by 1 base, 0 bases remained unmatched. The CDR3 extends over 14 amino acids. CDR1 and CDR2 from the germline V gene are SGHRS and YFSETQ. The CDR3 protein is CASSLQGANTEAFF. Here the CDR3 DNA reads TGCGCCAGCAGCTTACAGGGGGCGAACACTGAAGCTTTCTTT.

This clone appeared a few times. The same CDR3 arises from other DNA sequences in this sample as well. The chain joins TRBV5-1 to TRBJ2-1; TRBD2 matches at 10 bases. The CDR3 consists of 15 residues. Germline V gene data show CDR1 as SGHRS and CDR2 as YFSETQ. The V and J ends lost 5 bases and 5 bases, in that order; junction bases with no gene match: 7. CDR3 region: CASSRVAGGNNEQFF. Written as DNA, the CDR3 is TGCGCCAGCAGTCGGGTAGCGGGGGGAAACAATGAGCAGTTCTTC.

CDR3 bases: TGTGCCAGCAGTGAAACAGCCTGGGATTCACCCCTCCACTTT. It yields the protein CASSETAWDSPLHF. V and J are TRBV6-1 and TRBJ1-6; D call uncertain. CDR3 size: 14 residues. CDR1 and CDR2 (germline): MNHNS, SASEGT. V shed 2 bases and J shed 8 bases, with 10 bases lying between them.

This chain uses TRBV19 with TRBJ2-5; D possibly corresponds to TRBD2 (5 bases). V lost 4 bases and J lost 2, with 17 bases in between. Germline CDR1 LNHDA, CDR2 SQIVND (reference sequence). The length of the CDR3 is 16 residues. The CDR3 sequence is CASSTTRTTFQETQYF. The CDR3, as DNA: TGTGCCAGTAGTACTACTAGGACCACCTTTCAAGAGACCCAGTACTTC.

The rearrangement uses TRBV9 and TRBJ1-2; perhaps TRBD1 as D (5 bases). CDR1 SGDLS and CDR2 YYNGEE come from the germline V gene. This CDR3 comprises 17 residues. The V end was cut by 0 bases, the J end by 2 bases, with 17 bases between. The CDR3 spells CASSVGPPTVQNYGYTF. DNA for the CDR3: TGTGCCAGCAGCGTAGGGCCTCCGACAGTACAGAACTATGGCTACACCTTC. Full variable domain (rest looked up from reference TRBV9 and TRBJ1-2): DSGVTQTPKHLITATGQRVTLRCSPRSGDLSVYWYQQSLDQGLQFLIQYYNGEERAKGNILERFSAQQFPDLHSELNLSSLELGDSALYFCASSVGPPTVQNYGYTFGSGTRLTVV.

The V gene is TRBV7-9, the J gene TRBJ2-3, with D tentatively TRBD1 (6 bases). This CDR3 contains 12 residues. In germline, CDR1 is SEHNR, CDR2 FQNEAQ (reference sequence). V dropped 6 bases and J dropped 7 bases, with 11 bases sitting between them. The CDR3 coding sequence is TGTGCCAGCAGGCAACAGGGATATACGCAGTATTTT. This translates into CASRQQGYTQYF.

The chain has TRBV29-1 and TRBJ1-2; D call uncertain. Germline V gives CDR1 SQVTM, CDR2 ANQGSEA. Trimming removed 4 bases at V and 8 bases at J, with 23 bases between. This CDR3 region has 15 residues. The DNA of the CDR3 is TGCAGCGTTGGAGCCGGTGGGCGAGGGTTGACAGGCTACACCTTC. Its protein product is CSVGAGGRGLTGYTF.

The chain couples TRBV28 to TRBJ1-5, with 12 bases lining up with TRBD1. V gave up 6 bases and J gave up 1 base; unmatched junction bases: 10. The CDR3 is 18 amino acids. CDR1 and CDR2 from the germline V gene are MDHEN and SYDVKM. The CDR3 bases are TGTGCCAGCAGGTCCGGGACAGGGGGCGGCCTAAGCAATCAGCCCCAGCATTTT. As protein: CASRSGTGGGLSNQPQHF.

The chain uses TRBV9 and TRBJ2-3, with TRBD1 identical over 10 bases. The CDR3 length is 17 residues. V dropped 4 bases and J dropped 2; count of bases not matched to a gene: 10. Looked up from germline, CDR1 is SGDLS and CDR2 is YYNGEE. CDR3 in amino acids: CASSIPGTGEYTDTQYF. The DNA of the CDR3 is TGTGCCAGCAGCATACCCGGGACAGGGGAGTACACAGATACGCAGTATTTT.

The DNA for the CDR3 is TGTGCCTGGAGCGCAAGCGCAGATACGCAGTATTTT. Translation: CAWSASADTQYF. J is TRBJ2-3 and V is TRBV30, with D uncertain. The CDR3 totals 12 residues. From germline, CDR1 is GTSNPN and CDR2 SVGIG (reference sequence). V gave up 3 bases and J gave up 4 bases, with 8 bases separating them.

The chain recombines TRBV5-5 with TRBJ1-3; 9 positions agree with TRBD1. The CDR3 contains 16 residues. The V and J ends lost 4 bases and 0 bases, in that order; junction bases with no gene match: 5. Germline V gene sequence: CDR1 SGHKS, CDR2 YYEKEE (reference sequence). The CDR3 sequence is CASSPGQGRSGNTIYF. CDR3 bases: TGTGCCAGCAGCCCGGGACAGGGCCGCTCTGGAAACACCATATATTTT.

The gene calls are TRBV7-8 and TRBJ1-1; TRBD1 is a possible D gene (6 bases). The V gene lost 4 bases and the J gene lost 5 bases, with 11 bases spanning the gap. The CDR3 runs 13 residues. Germline CDR1 reads SGHVS; CDR2 reads FQNEAQ. The CDR3 loop reads CASSSIDRTEAFF. The CDR3 DNA is TGTGCCAGCAGCTCAATCGACAGGACTGAAGCTTTCTTT. Together with reference TRBV7-8 and TRBJ1-1, the CDR3 gives the full variable domain: GAGVSQSPRYKVAKRGQDVALRCDPISGHVSLFWYQQALGQGPEFLTYFQNEAQLDKSGLPSDRFFAERPEGSVSTLKIQRTQQEDSAVYLCASSSIDRTEAFFGQGTRLTVV.

The sample holds one count of this clone. CDR3 bases: TGTGCCAGCAGCTTATCGGCAGGGCGGGAGTACGAGCAGTACTTC. Residues: CASSLSAGREYEQYF. This chain uses TRBV5-4 with TRBJ2-7, with 7 bases identical to TRBD2. The CDR3 is made up of 15 amino acids. The ends lost 2 bases at V and 4 bases at J; junction bases unmatched: 9. Germline loops: CDR1 SGHNT, CDR2 YYREEE (reference sequence).

V gene TRBV7-9 combines with J gene TRBJ2-1; TRBD1 agrees at 9 bases. Germline-derived CDR1 and CDR2 are SEHNR and FQNEAQ (reference sequence). Germline trimming cut 5 bases from V and 5 bases from J; bases unmatched to any gene: 7. The CDR3 totals 15 residues. The CDR3 is CASSPGTGIDNEQFF. CDR3 coding DNA: TGTGCCAGCAGCCCCGGGACAGGGATTGACAATGAGCAGTTCTTC. The variable domain in full, with the rest retrieved from reference TRBV7-9 and TRBJ2-1, is DTGVSQNPRHKITKRGQNVTFRCDPISEHNRLYWYRQTLGQGPEFLTYFQNEAQLEKSRLLSDRFSAERPKGSFSTLEIQRTEQGDSAMYLCASSPGTGIDNEQFFGPGTRLTVL.

The chain combines TRBV5-1 with TRBJ2-4; TRBD2 agrees at 12 bases. Germline loops: CDR1 SGHRS, CDR2 YFSETQ. This CDR3 has 16 residues. V gave up 5 bases and J gave up 8 bases; unmatched junction bases: 11. The CDR3 sequence is CASRWRTSGESDIQYF. CDR3 DNA: TGCGCCAGCAGGTGGAGGACTAGCGGGGAGAGCGACATTCAGTACTTC.

The chain employs TRBV11-1 and TRBJ2-3; 10 bases match TRBD2. The trim removed 2 bases at V and 5 bases at J, leaving 13 bases unmatched. CDR1 and CDR2 (germline): SGHAT, FQDESV (reference sequence). The CDR3 is 18 residues long. In nucleotides, the CDR3 is TGTGCCAGCAGCTTAAGAATGGCTAGCGGGGGCCAGAGAGATACGCAGTATTTT. Translated, it gives CASSLRMASGGQRDTQYF.

This chain joins TRBV19 and TRBJ2-1; D is perhaps TRBD2 (6 bases). The CDR3 is made up of 14 amino acids. Trimming removed 6 bases from V and 0 bases from J, with 9 bases in between. Germline V gene data show CDR1 as LNHDA and CDR2 as SQIVND (reference sequence). CDR3 protein: CASSGGYSYNEQFF. The CDR3 bases are TGTGCCAGTAGCGGGGGATACTCCTACAATGAGCAGTTCTTC. The full variable domain, rest sourced from reference TRBV19 and TRBJ2-1, is DGGITQSPKYLFRKEGQNVTLSCEQNLNHDAMYWYRQDPGQGLRLIYYSQIVNDFQKGDIAEGYSVSREKKESFPLTVTSAQKNPTAFYLCASSGGYSYNEQFFGPGTRLTVL.

The V and J genes are TRBV5-4 and TRBJ2-1; 10 bases line up with TRBD1. V lost 3 bases to trimming and J lost 5 bases; unmatched junction nucleotides: 8. The V gene's germline CDR1 is SGHNT and CDR2 YYREEE (reference sequence). The CDR3 extends over 16 amino acids. The CDR3 protein is CASSSIPGQGNNEQFF. The CDR3 coding sequence is TGTGCCAGCAGCTCGATTCCGGGACAGGGGAACAATGAGCAGTTCTTC.

This chain joins TRBV20-1 and TRBJ1-2; D uncertain. CDR3 size: 11 residues. CDR1 DFQATT and CDR2 SNEGSKA come from the germline V gene (reference sequence). V gave up 6 bases and J gave up 7 bases, with 12 bases separating them. The CDR3 loop reads CSAPSRSGYTF. In DNA form, the CDR3 reads TGCAGTGCCCCGTCCCGTTCTGGCTACACCTTC.

This clone was counted once. The genes are TRBV10-2 and TRBJ1-4; D is perhaps TRBD1 (5 bases). CDR3 length equals 16 residues. CDR1 and CDR2 (germline): WSHSY, SAAADI. V was clipped by 2 bases and J by 3 bases, with 13 bases between them. This CDR3 reads CASSEPQAGANEKLFF. The DNA of the CDR3 is TGCGCCAGCAGTGAGCCACAGGCTGGGGCTAATGAAAAACTGTTTTTT.

The rearrangement links TRBV9 to TRBJ2-7, with TRBD1 identical over 7 bases. Trimming cost V 0 bases and J 7 bases; bases outside gene matches: 7. CDR3 length equals 14 residues. Per germline, CDR1 SGDLS and CDR2 YYNGEE. The CDR3 protein is CASSVDPTGREQYF. The CDR3 DNA follows: TGTGCCAGCAGCGTAGACCCGACAGGGAGAGAGCAGTACTTC. Filled out from reference TRBV9 and TRBJ2-7, the complete variable domain reads DSGVTQTPKHLITATGQRVTLRCSPRSGDLSVYWYQQSLDQGLQFLIQYYNGEERAKGNILERFSAQQFPDLHSELNLSSLELGDSALYFCASSVDPTGREQYFGPGTRLTVT.

This chain connects TRBV4-1 to TRBJ1-5; 7 bases agree with TRBD1. The CDR3 is made up of 17 amino acids. After removal of 4 bases from V and 6 bases from J, the junction contained 15 bases not matched to a gene. Per the germline V gene, CDR1 is MGHRA and CDR2 is YSYEKL. CDR3 in DNA: TGCGCCAGCAGCCTGAATAGTGGACAGGTTAGGGGTCAGCCCCAGCATTTT. This sequence encodes CASSLNSGQVRGQPQHF.

The chain links TRBV4-1 to TRBJ2-2; D unclear. Trimming stripped 1 base from V and 8 bases from J, with 14 bases between. The CDR3 contains 15 residues. Germline V gives CDR1 MGHRA, CDR2 YSYEKL. CDR3 bases: TGCGCCAGCAGCCAAGTCAGTTATACCCAAGGGGAGCTGTTTTTT. Protein product: CASSQVSYTQGELFF.

The chain recombines TRBV2 with TRBJ2-5, with a possible D match to TRBD2 (5 bases). CDR1 and CDR2 (germline): SNHLY, FYNNEI. V was trimmed by 5 bases and J by 2 bases, leaving 12 bases between them. The length of the CDR3 is 14 residues. CDR3 sequence reads: CASSHSGMQETQYF. DNA of the CDR3: TGTGCCAGCAGTCATTCGGGGATGCAAGAGACCCAGTACTTC.